Below, 30 T cell receptor beta chains from the same sample are listed, as sequenced in a study of T-cell reconstitution after alpha-beta-depleted transplantation in children. Findings of the study overall: Among T cells one year after transplant, newly produced cells accounted for most counts and diversity.

During its preparation, the TCRbeta library received unique molecular identifiers. TCRdb passed the PCR reads through MiXCR, listing each CDR3 protein once. The data show approximately 300,000 distinct CDR3 sequences, with almost 8% seen just once and over 7.5% held by the top ten. For these TCRs, the target antigens are not known. Sequencing used peripheral blood, obtained 360 days after TCRalphabeta/CD19-depleted stem cell transplant. Source of these receptors: a female patient aged 2 to 10 who had a stem cell transplant for Fanconi anemia, so the T cells may come from the graft donor.

This clonotype was detected only a few times. This sequence joins TRBV7-2 and TRBJ1-2, with TRBD1 identical over 7 bases. The CDR3 consists of 15 residues. The germline V gene has CDR1 SGHTA and CDR2 FQGNSA. Trimming took 5 bases from V and 3 from J; bases not matched to a gene: 9. CDR3 in amino acids: CASSATVQGYYGYTF. As DNA, the CDR3 is TGTGCCAGCAGCGCCACTGTACAGGGGTACTATGGCTACACCTTC.

V is TRBV28 and J is TRBJ2-2; 9 bases line up with TRBD2. CDR1 is MDHEN and CDR2 is SYDVKM in the germline V gene. The CDR3 sequence is 17 residues long. The V segment lost 5 bases and the J segment 5 bases; nucleotides outside the gene matches: 12. CDR3 amino acids: CASSPLRAGGHTGELFF. The CDR3 bases are TGTGCCAGCAGTCCCCTCCGGGCGGGGGGGCATACCGGGGAGCTGTTTTTT.

Many counts were recorded for this clonotype. The chain uses TRBV12-3 or TRBV12-4 and TRBJ1-1, with a tentative D call TRBD1 (5 bases). CDR3 length equals 13 residues. V was trimmed by 6 bases and J by 3 bases, leaving 11 bases between them. The CDR3 sequence: CASSYDSYTEAFF. CDR3 DNA: TGTGCCAGCAGCTATGACAGTTACACTGAAGCTTTCTTT.

This clonotype was found many times. The chain uses TRBV28 and TRBJ2-7; D unclear. The V and J ends lost 1 base and 3 bases respectively, with 7 bases between them. This CDR3 contains 13 residues. CDR1 and CDR2 from the germline V gene are MDHEN and SYDVKM. The chain's CDR3 is CASSLFDGYEQYV. The CDR3 nucleotides read TGTGCCAGCAGTTTATTTGACGGCTACGAGCAGTACGTC.

The rearrangement uses TRBV6-2 or TRBV6-3 and TRBJ2-7; the match to TRBD1 covers 8 bases. The germline gives CDR1 MNHEY, CDR2 SVGEGT. Trimming at V came to 8 bases and at J to 2 bases, leaving 20 bases not matched to a gene. The CDR3 contains 18 residues. In DNA, the CDR3 is TGTGCCAGCGCAACAACACCCAGACAGGGGATGGGGACCTACGAGCAGTACGTC. This codes for CASATTPRQGMGTYEQYV.

The J gene is TRBJ2-7, the V gene TRBV2, with 10 positions matching TRBD2. CDR3 length: 15 residues. Germline V gene lookup returns CDR1 SNHLY and CDR2 FYNNEI. J gave up 2 bases and V 6 bases, and 7 bases lay outside the gene matches. The CDR3 DNA reads as TGTGCCAGCAGAAGAAGCGGGGGGGTCGCCTACGAGCAGTACTTC. As protein: CASRRSGGVAYEQYF.

This clonotype has ten or more counts. The chain employs TRBV28 and TRBJ2-7; 10 bases are shared with TRBD2. Germline values: CDR1 MDHEN, CDR2 SYDVKM. After removal of 5 bases from V and 2 bases from J, the junction contained 3 bases not matched to a gene. The CDR3 is 14 residues long. Here the CDR3 DNA reads TGTGCCAGCAGTAGGACTAGCGGCACCTACGAGCAGTACTTC. This sequence encodes CASSRTSGTYEQYF.

Many counts were recorded for this clonotype. The J gene is TRBJ2-1, the V gene TRBV24-1, with TRBD2 as a possible D gene (7 bases). The CDR3 is 13 residues long. Germline values: CDR1 KGHDR, CDR2 SFDVKD. V was clipped by 10 bases and J by 5 bases, with 14 bases between them. The CDR3 here is CATKAGANNEQFF. Here the CDR3 DNA reads TGTGCCACTAAGGCGGGGGCTAACAATGAGCAGTTCTTC.

This clonotype was counted ten times or more. The chain recombines TRBV7-9 with TRBJ2-3; possible D gene TRBD1, 6 bases. Germline loops: CDR1 SEHNR, CDR2 FQNEAQ (reference sequence). The CDR3 spans 16 residues. With 5 bases removed from V and 2 bases from J, the gap between germline ends came to 17 bases. The CDR3 protein is CASSRNTGTLTDTQYF. CDR3 DNA sequence: TGTGCCAGCAGCAGAAACACAGGGACCCTCACAGATACGCAGTATTTT.

This clonotype appeared many times. The chain combines TRBV5-1 with TRBJ2-1; D is unresolved. V lost 4 bases and J 4 bases, leaving 15 bases between the germline ends. The CDR3 loop spans 15 amino acids. CDR1 SGHRS and CDR2 YFSETQ come from the germline V gene. The CDR3 DNA reads as TGCGCCAGCAGCCCGGTGGGGTCGCCGTACAATGAGCAGTTCTTC. This gives the protein CASSPVGSPYNEQFF. Looking up the rest from reference TRBV5-1 and TRBJ2-1 gives the full variable domain: KAGVTQTPRYLIKTRGQQVTLSCSPISGHRSVSWYQQTPGQGLQFLFEYFSETQRNKGNFPGRFSGRQFSNSRSEMNVSTLELGDSALYLCASSPVGSPYNEQFFGPGTRLTVL.

This clonotype occurred many times. The chain couples TRBV2 to TRBJ2-3; TRBD2 matches 13 bases. Germline CDR1 and CDR2: SNHLY and FYNNEI. The CDR3 is made up of 18 amino acids. After removal of 5 bases from V and 2 bases from J, the junction contained 10 bases not matched to a gene. The CDR3 reads CASSSRRTSGGPTDTQYF. In DNA form, the CDR3 reads TGTGCCAGCAGTAGCCGTCGGACTAGCGGGGGCCCCACAGATACGCAGTATTTT.

This clonotype occurred many times. This CDR3 is CASSSLAPVYLGNTIYF. The CDR3 coding sequence is TGTGCCAGCAGCTCTCTGGCCCCTGTGTACTTGGGAAACACCATATATTTT. V and J are TRBV7-9 and TRBJ1-3; D remains unclear. Germline assignment: CDR1 SEHNR and CDR2 FQNEAQ (reference sequence). This CDR3 has 17 residues. Trimming removed 4 bases from V and 4 bases from J, with 20 bases in between.

This clonotype was detected only a few times. The rearrangement uses TRBV20-1 and TRBJ2-1; 11 bases map to TRBD2. After removal of 5 bases from V and 4 bases from J, the junction contained 10 bases not matched to a gene. Germline V lookup: CDR1 DFQATT, CDR2 SNEGSKA (reference sequence). The CDR3 spans 16 residues. CDR3: CSARLAGTSGYNEQFF. CDR3 in DNA: TGCAGTGCTCGACTCGCCGGGACTAGCGGATACAATGAGCAGTTCTTC.

This clonotype turned up a few times. The chain employs TRBV10-3 and TRBJ2-2; D uncertain. The CDR3 runs 14 residues. Deletions cut 0 bases from V and 6 bases from J, with 8 bases between. Germline V gene sequence: CDR1 ENHRY, CDR2 SYGVKD. The CDR3 loop is CAISESSSAGELFF. The CDR3 DNA reads TGTGCCATCAGTGAGTCGAGCTCGGCCGGGGAGCTGTTTTTT.

The sample holds many counts of this clonotype. This chain connects TRBV28 to TRBJ2-7; perhaps TRBD2 as D (6 bases). The CDR3 contains 14 residues. The germline V and J ends were trimmed by 3 bases and 2 bases, with 11 bases remaining between them. Germline assignment: CDR1 MDHEN and CDR2 SYDVKM. The DNA for the CDR3 is TGTGCCAGCAGTTTCGGGACTGATACCTACGAGCAGTACTTC. Residues: CASSFGTDTYEQYF.

The table lists this clonotype with many counts. V is TRBV7-9 and J is TRBJ1-2; the match to TRBD1 covers 7 bases. V lost 4 bases, J lost 0 bases, and 11 bases stayed unmatched. Per germline, CDR1 SEHNR and CDR2 FQNEAQ (reference sequence). The CDR3 loop spans 17 amino acids. As DNA, the CDR3 is TGTGCCAGCAGCTGGCCCGCAGGGGGAGAAGCTAACTATGGCTACACCTTC. Translated: CASSWPAGGEANYGYTF.

This clonotype was seen only a few times. This chain joins TRBV5-1 and TRBJ2-5, with a weak D call TRBD2 (5 bases). Trimming removed 1 base at V and 9 bases at J, with 13 bases between. Germline V lookup: CDR1 SGHRS, CDR2 YFSETQ. CDR3 length: 13 amino acids. The CDR3 region has the DNA TGCGCCAGCAGCTTGCGGCTTGGGGAGTCCCAGTACTTC. It is translated as CASSLRLGESQYF.

This clonotype appeared a few times. This chain uses TRBV3-1 with TRBJ2-7; 9 nucleotides line up with TRBD2. Looked up from germline, CDR1 is LGHDT and CDR2 is YNNKEL (reference sequence). This CDR3 comprises 16 residues. V was clipped by 0 bases and J by 2 bases; unmatched bases: 5. CDR3 residues: CASSQDLTSGTYEQYF. For the CDR3, the DNA is TGTGCCAGCAGCCAAGATCTGACTAGCGGAACCTACGAGCAGTACTTC.

This clonotype appeared many times. The chain has TRBV20-1 and TRBJ2-7; TRBD1 or TRBD2 may be the D gene (6 bases each). Germline assignment: CDR1 DFQATT and CDR2 SNEGSKA (reference sequence). Trimming removed 6 bases at V and 2 bases at J, with 20 bases between. This CDR3 contains 15 residues. This CDR3 reads CSALKGGLHPYEQYF. CDR3 nucleotides: TGCAGTGCCCTAAAAGGGGGGCTCCACCCCTACGAGCAGTACTTC.

This clonotype was seen at least ten times. CDR3 loop: CASRRLAGGRDTQYF. CDR3 nucleotides: TGTGCCAGCAGAAGACTAGCGGGGGGGAGAGATACGCAGTATTTT. The rearrangement uses TRBV2 and TRBJ2-3, with 14 bases matching TRBD2. This CDR3 is built from 15 residues. Germline CDR1 SNHLY, CDR2 FYNNEI. J was trimmed by 5 bases and V by 6 bases; bases with no gene match: 4. Combining the CDR3 with reference TRBV2 and TRBJ2-3 gives the whole variable domain EPEVTQTPSHQVTQMGQEVILRCVPISNHLYFYWYRQILGQKVEFLVSFYNNEISEKSEIFDDQFSVERPDGSNFTLKIRSTKLEDSAMYFCASRRLAGGRDTQYFGPGTRLTVL.

This clonotype occurred a few times. The V call is TRBV11-3, the J call TRBJ2-1; possibly TRBD2 for D (5 bases). Trimming pared 5 bases from V and 6 bases from J, leaving 17 bases between. The germline V gene encodes CDR1 SGHNT and CDR2 YENEEA. The length of the CDR3 is 15 residues. In DNA, the CDR3 is TGTGCCAGCAGCCTAATGGGGAGTCCCGGCAATGAGCAGTTCTTC. Protein sequence: CASSLMGSPGNEQFF.

This clonotype was observed many times. This chain connects TRBV7-6 to TRBJ2-3; maybe TRBD1 (6 bases). The CDR3 totals 16 residues. With 3 bases removed from V and 9 bases from J, the gap between germline ends came to 22 bases. Germline V gene sequence: CDR1 SGHVS, CDR2 FNYEAQ. The CDR3: CASSFGQRGVPMTQYF. The CDR3 bases are TGTGCCAGCAGCTTCGGACAGAGGGGCGTCCCTATGACGCAGTATTTT.

The V call is TRBV30, the J call TRBJ2-6; D uncertain. Per the germline V gene, CDR1 is GTSNPN and CDR2 is SVGIG (reference sequence). V gave up 0 bases and J gave up 0 bases, with 3 bases separating them. The CDR3 length is 14 residues. DNA of the CDR3: TGTGCCTGGAGTGTAGCCTCTGGGGCCAACGTCCTGACTTTC. Protein product: CAWSVASGANVLTF. The full variable domain, in which reference TRBV30 and TRBJ2-6 provide the parts outside the CDR3, is SQTIHQWPATLVQPVGSPLSLECTVEGTSNPNLYWYRQAAGRGLQLLFYSVGIGQISSEVPQNLSASRPQDRQFILSSKKLLLSDSGFYLCAWSVASGANVLTFGAGSRLTVL.

The rearrangement joins TRBV12-3 or TRBV12-4 to TRBJ2-5; a possible D gene is TRBD2 (6 bases). The V and J ends lost 5 bases and 3 bases respectively, with 19 bases between them. CDR3 length equals 16 residues. The CDR3: CASSRGVGGVEETQYF. In DNA, the CDR3 is TGTGCCAGCAGTAGGGGCGTTGGCGGGGTAGAAGAGACCCAGTACTTC.

The chain uses TRBV3-1 and TRBJ1-2; D may be TRBD1 (5 bases). Germline CDR1 is LGHDT and CDR2 is YNNKEL (reference sequence). Trimming removed 8 bases from V and 4 bases from J, with 11 bases in between. CDR3 length: 12 amino acids. As DNA, the CDR3 is TGTGCCAGCGGGACGGACCTCTATGGCTACACCTTC. Translation: CASGTDLYGYTF.

In its sample, this clonotype was seen a few times. V and J are TRBV20-1 and TRBJ2-3; D is tentatively TRBD1 or TRBD2 (6 bases each). Germline V lookup: CDR1 DFQATT, CDR2 SNEGSKA (reference sequence). The CDR3 consists of 13 residues. V lost 2 bases, J lost 4 bases, and 10 bases lay in between. This CDR3 reads CSARNRGPDTQYF. CDR3 sequence (DNA): TGCAGTGCTAGAAACCGGGGGCCAGATACGCAGTATTTT.

This clonotype was observed at least ten times. J is TRBJ2-2 and V is TRBV29-1, with D perhaps TRBD1 (5 bases). Looked up from germline, CDR1 is SQVTM and CDR2 is ANQGSEA. There are 13 residues in the CDR3. V was shortened by 1 base and J by 7 bases, with 10 bases between the two germline ends. Written as DNA, the CDR3 is TGCAGCGTTGAAGGGGGCAGGGACGGGGAGCTGTTTTTT. This codes for CSVEGGRDGELFF.

This clonotype was counted at least ten times. The CDR3 sequence is CSARDPRLAGGPDTDTQYF. The CDR3 DNA reads as TGCAGTGCTAGAGATCCGAGACTAGCGGGAGGGCCTGACACAGATACGCAGTATTTT. V is TRBV20-1 and J is TRBJ2-3; 14 nucleotides match TRBD2. V dropped 0 bases and J dropped 2; count of bases not matched to a gene: 10. Germline V CDR1 and CDR2: DFQATT, SNEGSKA (reference sequence). The CDR3 spans 19 residues.

Only a few counts were recorded for this clonotype. This chain uses TRBV5-5 with TRBJ2-7, with D possibly being TRBD2 (7 bases). Trimming took 4 bases from V and 6 from J, leaving 20 bases between them. The CDR3 covers 15 residues. The V gene's germline CDR1 is SGHKS and CDR2 YYEKEE (reference sequence). CDR3 nucleotide sequence: TGTGCCAGCAGCCTCTCCAGGGGAGGGGGGACCGAGCAGTACTTC. This translates into CASSLSRGGGTEQYF.

This clonotype was observed many times. V and J are TRBV28 and TRBJ2-3, with D possibly being TRBD2 (8 bases). The germline V gene encodes CDR1 MDHEN and CDR2 SYDVKM. The CDR3 runs 15 residues. Trimming took off 5 bases at V and 7 bases at J, with 19 bases between the two ends. The CDR3 reads CASSRQGGRRNTQYF. The CDR3 DNA is TGTGCCAGCAGTCGACAGGGCGGGAGGCGCAATACGCAGTATTTT.